Detailed here is one T cell receptor (beta chain). The antigen this receptor binds is unknown. No qualities accompany the bases; no much larger clone lies one base away. The sample originates from a study of cytomegalovirus exposure and HLA in healthy donors (dated by TCRdb to about 2017). About the study as a whole: According to a later analysis, the roughly 120 validation repertoires were produced on the same platform as the roughly 600 repertoires of the first cohort. Besides the first cohort of under 700 subjects, a separate validation cohort made up of over a hundred different subjects was used. The aim of the study was to test whether cataloging public T cell receptors could identify signatures of past pathogen exposure. The study combined high-throughput TCR immunosequencing, statistical association of individual TCRs with disease status, and machine learning to predict cytomegalovirus infection status.

Per the germline V gene, SGHRS is the CDR1 and YFSETQ is the CDR2. Including the terminal cysteine and phenylalanine, the CDR3 comprises 15 residues. Only CDR3 DNA remains: 45 bases, in frame from the first base. V is pruned by 8 bases and J by 6 bases, leaving 13 bases of the junction without a gene match. Study-level results and caveats: According to the authors, the approach could potentially be generalized to other disease states and immunological phenotypes. In both the original and validation cohorts, the classifier was reported to diagnose cytomegalovirus status with high specificity and sensitivity. All 120 or so repertoires were used to score co-occurrence in the validation cohort in a later analysis, because that analysis had no HLA typing for the cohort. A few of the identified cytomegalovirus-associated TCR beta chains were confirmed in vitro to be specific for cytomegalovirus antigens. Of the cluster scores, around 95% were above 0 in a later analysis, which found that TCRs clustered in the first cohort also tended to co-occur in the approximately 110 validation repertoires. The study gave a list of some 150 TCR beta chains associated with cytomegalovirus. Across donors, most TCR sequences were observed very rarely, whereas some public TCRs were present in many individuals.

Libraries were constructed by the immunoSEQ multiplex PCR assay. The study's processing was this. A statistical classification framework was built for diagnosing cytomegalovirus status from the catalog of TCR beta chain sequences. Sourced from immuneACCESS, this table was stored by TCRdb with only in-frame sequences that have V and J called. A share of the clones is absent; for the studies checked, an unresolved V gene accounts for under half, and the remainder has no known explanation. The V and J calls and the clone size are those of that table, but D and trimming were determined from the DNA. This sample gives about 280,000 clones in total; around 89% of them show up just once. Together, the top ten hold around 0.9% of the sample. The donors were included in the validation cohort of 100 to 150 subjects, a group kept apart from the roughly 690-subject first cohort.

Material: PBMCs. The sequence came from a young woman in good health and CMV-seronegative. The chain is made from TRBV5-1 and TRBJ2-1; 8 bases in the middle match TRBD2. At the DNA level, the sequence is TGCGCCAGTTGGCTAGCGGGTGGACCCCCCAATGAGCAGTTCTTC. Protein translation: CASWLAGGPPNEQFF.